This is a list of T cell receptor beta chains from one sample in a study of regulatory T cells in long-lasting Graves disease. TCRdb re-called the multiplex PCR reads with MiXCR, one entry per CDR3 protein. The repertoire consists of approximately 440,000 distinct CDR3 sequences, with about 17% occurring once and the leading ten covering 9.5% to 15%. These data were likewise used in another study, on T cells in Graves' hyperthyroidism and ophthalmopathy.

Sequences were derived from peripheral blood mononuclear cells (PBMCs), sampled at new diagnosis, from a patient treated with antithyroid drugs. The origin of the receptors is a man in his forties or fifties with Graves disease. Each CDR3 is given with its conserved first and last residue. A D gene is named only where the DNA matches it firmly. Clone size is given for some rows only: seen once, a few or many times, or a class if the clone is expanded.

CDR3 DNA	CDR3 protein	V gene	D gene	clone size	J gene
TGTGCCAGCAGCTTTCGCGGGGCGGACAATGAGCAGTTCTTC	CASSFRGADNEQFF	TRBV7-9	-	many	TRBJ2-1
TGTGCCAGCAGCGAAAGAGGTAGCAATCAGCCCCAGCATTTT	CASSERGSNQPQHF	TRBV28	-	-	TRBJ1-5
TGTGCCAGCAGTGACAGGTTTTCGGAAGCTTTCTTT	CASSDRFSEAFF	TRBV6-2/TRBV6-3	-	-	TRBJ1-1
TGTGCCACGAAACACCGACTGAAAAAATACGAGGCCACTGAAGCTTTCTTT	CATKHRLKKYEATEAFF	TRBV24-1	-	many	TRBJ1-1
TGTGCCAGCAGTTACTCCGGGAACCCCACAGATACGCAGTATTTT	CASSYSGNPTDTQYF	TRBV6-2/TRBV6-3	-	-	TRBJ2-3
TGCAGTGCTAGTGCGGAGAGCAATCAGCCCCAGCATTTT	CSASAESNQPQHF	TRBV20-1	-	few	TRBJ1-5
TGTGCCAGCACCGGGACTGAAACTAACTATGGCTACACCTTC	CASTGTETNYGYTF	TRBV2	-	many	TRBJ1-2
TGTGCCAGCAGTCGACTTCACGGCACCTACGAGCAGTACTTC	CASSRLHGTYEQYF	TRBV7-2	-	many	TRBJ2-7
TGCGCCAGCAGCTTAGGACTAGCGGGAGCAAATGAGCAGTTCTTC	CASSLGLAGANEQFF	TRBV5-1	TRBD2	many	TRBJ2-1
TGCAGTGCTAGAGGAAGCAGGGGGGAGACCCAGTACTTC	CSARGSRGETQYF	TRBV20-1	TRBD1	few	TRBJ2-5
TGTGCCAGCAGCTCCAAAACCTGGGACACCGGGGAGCTGTTTTTT	CASSSKTWDTGELFF	TRBV5-4	-	few	TRBJ2-2
TGCAGCGCTGACCCATCGGGGAACTATGGCTACACCTTC	CSADPSGNYGYTF	TRBV29-1	-	few	TRBJ1-2
TGTGCCAGCCGCTTCGTTAGGGGAGGCAATCAGCCCCAGCATTTT	CASRFVRGGNQPQHF	TRBV28	-	-	TRBJ1-5
TGTGCCAGCATCGCGCGGGACTCCCTTGGGGAGACCCAGTACTTC	CASIARDSLGETQYF	TRBV6-1	-	few	TRBJ2-5
TGTGCCAGCAGCCCTCTGGGACAGGGGTCCTACAATGAGCAGTTCTTC	CASSPLGQGSYNEQFF	TRBV14	TRBD1	few	TRBJ2-1
TGCGCCAGCAGCTTCCAAGGTCCTAGGGACGAGCAGTACTTC	CASSFQGPRDEQYF	TRBV5-1	-	many	TRBJ2-7
TGCGCCAGCAGCTTGACCGGGGCCTACGAGCAGTACTTC	CASSLTGAYEQYF	TRBV5-1	-	many	TRBJ2-7
TGCGCCAGCAGCTTGGACACGTCGTACCAAGAGACCCAGTACTTC	CASSLDTSYQETQYF	TRBV5-1	-	many	TRBJ2-5
TGTGCCAGCAGCCCCTATTGGTCCAGCACAGATACGCAGTATTTT	CASSPYWSSTDTQYF	TRBV9	-	-	TRBJ2-3
TGTGCCTGGACTAGCGGAAACACCTACGAGCAGTACTTC	CAWTSGNTYEQYF	TRBV30	TRBD2	many	TRBJ2-7
TGTGCCAGCAGTTTGGGGGGACCAGGCACCTACAATGAGCAGTTCTTC	CASSLGGPGTYNEQFF	TRBV12-3/TRBV12-4	-	-	TRBJ2-1
TGTGCCAGCGCATTGGCAGAGACCCAGTACTTC	CASALAETQYF	TRBV12-3/TRBV12-4	-	many	TRBJ2-5
TGTGCCAGCAGCTTTTGGACTAGGGATGAGCAGTTCTTC	CASSFWTRDEQFF	TRBV11-2	TRBD2	few	TRBJ2-1
TGTGCCAGCAGCTTAGGTCCCTCTGGGGCCAACGTCCTGACTTTC	CASSLGPSGANVLTF	TRBV7-9	-	many	TRBJ2-6
TGCAGTGCTAGCGACCAAATGGTCCGGGACAATGAGCAGTTCTTC	CSASDQMVRDNEQFF	TRBV20-1	-	many	TRBJ2-1
TGCAGTGCCCCGGGGAGTACCTACGAGCAGTACTTC	CSAPGSTYEQYF	TRBV20-1	-	few	TRBJ2-7
TGTGCCAGCAGCAGACCCAGGGGGCACAATGAGCAGTTCTTC	CASSRPRGHNEQFF	TRBV28	TRBD1	many	TRBJ2-1
TGTGCCAGCAGTTTAACCCCCGCGGAGAATGAGCAGTTCTTC	CASSLTPAENEQFF	TRBV28	-	many	TRBJ2-1
TGTGCCAGCAGTTTGAACAGCCATTTAGGCTACACCTTC	CASSLNSHLGYTF	TRBV27	-	few	TRBJ1-2